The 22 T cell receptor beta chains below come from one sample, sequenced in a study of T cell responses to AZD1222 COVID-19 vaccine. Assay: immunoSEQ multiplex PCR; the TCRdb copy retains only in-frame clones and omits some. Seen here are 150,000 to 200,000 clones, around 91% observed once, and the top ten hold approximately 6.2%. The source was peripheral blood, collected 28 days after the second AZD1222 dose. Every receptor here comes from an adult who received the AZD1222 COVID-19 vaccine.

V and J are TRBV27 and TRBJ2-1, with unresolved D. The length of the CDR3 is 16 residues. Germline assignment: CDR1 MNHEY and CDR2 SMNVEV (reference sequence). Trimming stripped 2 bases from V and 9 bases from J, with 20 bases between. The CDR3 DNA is TGTGCCAGCAGTTTAGGGGTAGGGCTAGGCATGGGTGAGCAGTTCTTC. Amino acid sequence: CASSLGVGLGMGEQFF.

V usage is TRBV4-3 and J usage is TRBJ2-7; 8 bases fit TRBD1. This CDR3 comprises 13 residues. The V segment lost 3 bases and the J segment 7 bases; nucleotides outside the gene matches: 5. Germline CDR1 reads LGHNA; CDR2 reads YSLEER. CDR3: CASSQIQGGEQYF. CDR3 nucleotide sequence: TGCGCCAGCAGCCAGATACAGGGGGGTGAGCAGTACTTC.

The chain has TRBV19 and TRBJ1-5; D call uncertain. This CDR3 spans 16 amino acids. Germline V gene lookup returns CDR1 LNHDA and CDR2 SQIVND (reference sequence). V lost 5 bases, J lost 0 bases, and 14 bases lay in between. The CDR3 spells CASSFGVQNSNQPQHF. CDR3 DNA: TGTGCCAGTAGTTTCGGGGTACAGAATAGCAATCAGCCCCAGCATTTT.

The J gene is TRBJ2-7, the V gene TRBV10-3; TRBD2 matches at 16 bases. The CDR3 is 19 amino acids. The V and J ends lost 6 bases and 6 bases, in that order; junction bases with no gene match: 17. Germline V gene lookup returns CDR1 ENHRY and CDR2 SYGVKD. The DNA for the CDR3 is TGTGCCATCAGGCTTACCGGGACTAGCGGGAGGGCCGGAAAGTTCGAGCAGTACTTC. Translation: CAIRLTGTSGRAGKFEQYF.

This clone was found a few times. The CDR3 region has the DNA TGTGCCAGCAGCTTAGTTGGGGACGGGGAGACCCAGTACTTC. It is translated as CASSLVGDGETQYF. The chain employs TRBV7-9 and TRBJ2-5, with D perhaps TRBD1 or TRBD2 (5 bases each). Trimming took off 1 base at V and 5 bases at J, with 11 bases between the two ends. CDR1 SEHNR and CDR2 FQNEAQ come from the germline V gene (reference sequence). This CDR3 spans 14 amino acids.

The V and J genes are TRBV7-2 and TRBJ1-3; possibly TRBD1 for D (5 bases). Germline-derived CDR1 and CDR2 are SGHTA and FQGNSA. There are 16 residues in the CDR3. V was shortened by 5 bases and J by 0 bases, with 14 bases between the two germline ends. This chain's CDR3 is CASSRTGLSSGNTIYF. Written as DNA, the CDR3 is TGTGCCAGCAGCAGAACGGGACTGAGCTCTGGAAACACCATATATTTT.

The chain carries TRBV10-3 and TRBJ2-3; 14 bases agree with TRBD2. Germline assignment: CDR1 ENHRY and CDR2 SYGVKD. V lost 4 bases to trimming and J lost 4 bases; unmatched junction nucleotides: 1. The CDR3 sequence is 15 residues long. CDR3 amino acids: CAISGLAGGPDTQYF. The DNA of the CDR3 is TGTGCCATCAGTGGACTAGCGGGAGGGCCAGATACGCAGTATTTT.

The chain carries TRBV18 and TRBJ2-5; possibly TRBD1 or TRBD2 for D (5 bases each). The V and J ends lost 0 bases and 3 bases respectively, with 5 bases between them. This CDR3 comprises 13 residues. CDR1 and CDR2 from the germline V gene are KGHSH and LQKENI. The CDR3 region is CASSPPGEETQYF. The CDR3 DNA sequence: TGTGCCAGCTCACCACCGGGGGAAGAGACCCAGTACTTC.

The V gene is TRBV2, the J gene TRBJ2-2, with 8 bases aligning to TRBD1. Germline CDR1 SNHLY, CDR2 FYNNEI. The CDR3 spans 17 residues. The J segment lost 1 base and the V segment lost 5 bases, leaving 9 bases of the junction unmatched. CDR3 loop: CASSRGRDRGNTGELFF. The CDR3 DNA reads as TGTGCCAGCAGTCGGGGGCGTGACAGGGGGAACACCGGGGAGCTGTTTTTT.

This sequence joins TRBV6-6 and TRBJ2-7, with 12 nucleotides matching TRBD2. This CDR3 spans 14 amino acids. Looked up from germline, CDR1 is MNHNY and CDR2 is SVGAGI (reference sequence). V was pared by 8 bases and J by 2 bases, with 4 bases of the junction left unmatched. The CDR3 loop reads CASGRTSGAYEQYF. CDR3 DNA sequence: TGTGCCAGCGGACGGACTAGCGGGGCCTACGAGCAGTACTTC.

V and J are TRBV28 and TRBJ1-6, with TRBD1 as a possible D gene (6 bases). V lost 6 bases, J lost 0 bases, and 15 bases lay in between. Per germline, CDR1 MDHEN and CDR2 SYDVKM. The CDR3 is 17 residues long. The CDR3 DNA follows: TGTGCCAGCAGCTCCGTAGGGGGGCTCTCCTATAATTCACCCCTCCACTTT. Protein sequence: CASSSVGGLSYNSPLHF.

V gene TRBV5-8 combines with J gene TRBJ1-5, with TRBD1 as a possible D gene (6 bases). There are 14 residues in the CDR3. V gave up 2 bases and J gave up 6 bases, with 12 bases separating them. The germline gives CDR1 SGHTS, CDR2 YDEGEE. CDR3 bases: TGTGCCAGCAGCTTTGGGGGCGAGGGTCAGCCCCAGCATTTT. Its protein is CASSFGGEGQPQHF.

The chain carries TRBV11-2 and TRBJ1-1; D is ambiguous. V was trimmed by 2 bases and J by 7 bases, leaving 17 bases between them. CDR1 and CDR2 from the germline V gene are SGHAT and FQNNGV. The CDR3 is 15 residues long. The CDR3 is CASSLSVGSFHEAFF. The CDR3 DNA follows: TGTGCCAGCAGCTTATCGGTGGGCAGCTTCCATGAAGCTTTCTTT.

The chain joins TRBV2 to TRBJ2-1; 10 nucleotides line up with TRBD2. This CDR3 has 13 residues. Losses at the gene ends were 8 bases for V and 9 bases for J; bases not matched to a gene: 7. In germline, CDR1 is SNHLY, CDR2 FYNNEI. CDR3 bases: TGTGCCAGCTCTAGCGGGAGTTTTAGTGAGCAGTTCTTC. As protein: CASSSGSFSEQFF.

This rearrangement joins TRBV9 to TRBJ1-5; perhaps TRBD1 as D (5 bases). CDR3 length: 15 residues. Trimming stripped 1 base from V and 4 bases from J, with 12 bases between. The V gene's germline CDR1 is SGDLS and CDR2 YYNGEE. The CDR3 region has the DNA TGTGCCAGCAGCGTATCTTATGGGGGGAATCAGCCCCAGCATTTT. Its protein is CASSVSYGGNQPQHF.

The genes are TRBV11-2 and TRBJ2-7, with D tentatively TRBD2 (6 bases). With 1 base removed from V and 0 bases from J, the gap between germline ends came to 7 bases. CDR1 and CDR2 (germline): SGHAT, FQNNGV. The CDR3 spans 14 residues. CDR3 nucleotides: TGTGCCAGCAGCTTAGGGCGGGACTCCTACGAGCAGTACTTC. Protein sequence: CASSLGRDSYEQYF.

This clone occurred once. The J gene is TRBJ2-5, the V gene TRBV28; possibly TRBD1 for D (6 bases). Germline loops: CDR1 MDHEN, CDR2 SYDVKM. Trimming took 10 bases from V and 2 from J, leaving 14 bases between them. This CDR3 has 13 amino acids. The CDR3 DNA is TGTGCCACCGAGACAGGATTACAAGAGACCCAGTACTTC. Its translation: CATETGLQETQYF.

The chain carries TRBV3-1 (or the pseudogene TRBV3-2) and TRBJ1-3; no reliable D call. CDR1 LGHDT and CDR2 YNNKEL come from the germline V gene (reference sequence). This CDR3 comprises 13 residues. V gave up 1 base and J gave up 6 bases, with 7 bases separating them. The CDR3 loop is CASSQVLLNTIYF. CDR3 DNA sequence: TGTGCCAGCAGCCAAGTATTACTAAACACCATATATTTT.

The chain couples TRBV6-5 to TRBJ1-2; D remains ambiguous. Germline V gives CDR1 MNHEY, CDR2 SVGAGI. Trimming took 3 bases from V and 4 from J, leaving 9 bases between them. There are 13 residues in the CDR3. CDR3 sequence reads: CASSYRGTYGYTF. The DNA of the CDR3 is TGTGCCAGCAGTTATCGGGGAACCTATGGCTACACCTTC.

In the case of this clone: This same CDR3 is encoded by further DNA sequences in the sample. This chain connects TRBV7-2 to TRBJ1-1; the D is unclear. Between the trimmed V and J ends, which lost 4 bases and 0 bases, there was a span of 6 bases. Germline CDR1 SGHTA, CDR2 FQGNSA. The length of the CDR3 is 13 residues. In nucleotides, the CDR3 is TGTGCCAGCAGCTCGGGGATGAACACTGAAGCTTTCTTT. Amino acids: CASSSGMNTEAFF.

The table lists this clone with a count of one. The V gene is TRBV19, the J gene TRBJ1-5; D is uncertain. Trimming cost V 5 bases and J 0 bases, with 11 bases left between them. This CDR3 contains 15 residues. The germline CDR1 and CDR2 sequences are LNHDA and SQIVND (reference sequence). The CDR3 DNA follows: TGTGCCAGTAGTTTAGTGACCGTTAGCAATCAGCCCCAGCATTTT. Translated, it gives CASSLVTVSNQPQHF.

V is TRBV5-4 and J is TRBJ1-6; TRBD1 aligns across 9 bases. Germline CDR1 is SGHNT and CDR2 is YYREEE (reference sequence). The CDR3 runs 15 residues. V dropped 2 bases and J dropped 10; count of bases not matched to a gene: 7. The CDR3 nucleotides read TGTGCCAGCAGCTTAGGGGGGACAGGGCAATCACCCCTCCACTTT. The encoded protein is CASSLGGTGQSPLHF. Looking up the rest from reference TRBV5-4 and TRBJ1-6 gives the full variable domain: ETGVTQSPTHLIKTRGQQVTLRCSSQSGHNTVSWYQQALGQGPQFIFQYYREEENGRGNFPPRFSGLQFPNYSSELNVNALELDDSALYLCASSLGGTGQSPLHFGNGTRLTVT.